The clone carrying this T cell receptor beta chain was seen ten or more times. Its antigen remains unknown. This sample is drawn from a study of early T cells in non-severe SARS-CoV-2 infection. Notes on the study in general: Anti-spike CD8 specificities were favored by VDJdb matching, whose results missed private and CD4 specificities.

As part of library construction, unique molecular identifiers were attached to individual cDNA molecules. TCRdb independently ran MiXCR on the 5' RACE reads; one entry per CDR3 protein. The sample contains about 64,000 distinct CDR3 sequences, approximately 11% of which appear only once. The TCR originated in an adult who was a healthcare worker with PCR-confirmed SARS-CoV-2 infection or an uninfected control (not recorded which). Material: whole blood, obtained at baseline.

The CDR3 DNA reads TGTGCCAGCAGCCGACAAGTCGACACCGGGGAGCTGTTTTTT. Translating it yields CASSRQVDTGELFF. The chain uses TRBV28 and TRBJ2-2; D gene unclear. There are 14 residues in the CDR3. The V end was cut by 6 bases, the J end by 3 bases, with 11 bases between. Germline loops: CDR1 MDHEN, CDR2 SYDVKM.